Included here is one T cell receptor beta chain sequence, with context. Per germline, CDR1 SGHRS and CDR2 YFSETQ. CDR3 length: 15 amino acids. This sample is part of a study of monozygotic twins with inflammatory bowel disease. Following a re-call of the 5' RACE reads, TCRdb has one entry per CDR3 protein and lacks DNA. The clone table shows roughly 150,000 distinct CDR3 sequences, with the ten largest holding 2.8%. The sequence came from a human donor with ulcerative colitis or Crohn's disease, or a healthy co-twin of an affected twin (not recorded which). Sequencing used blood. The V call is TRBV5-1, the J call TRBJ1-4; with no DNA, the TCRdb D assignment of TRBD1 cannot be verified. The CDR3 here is CASSRKTGVDEKLFF.